This T cell receptor (beta chain) was recovered during a study of OX40 agonist ivuxolimab in advanced cancers. Repertoires were generated with immunoSEQ multiplex PCR, while TCRdb's copy carries only in-frame clones and drops some. Among about 76,000 clones listed, around nine tenths were seen once. The clonotype originates from an adult with an advanced solid tumor such as melanoma, head and neck, liver or kidney cancer. Sequencing used CD4+ or CD8+ T cells sorted from blood, obtained in a trial of the OX40 agonist ivuxolimab.

The chain's CDR3 is CASSLLPKAGWETQYF. The CDR3 DNA reads TGTGCCAGCAGCCTCCTTCCCAAGGCAGGGTGGGAGACCCAGTACTTC. The J gene is TRBJ2-5, the V gene TRBV14; TRBD1 might be the D (5 bases). Germline CDR1 is SGHDN and CDR2 is FVKESK. The CDR3 is 16 residues long. The ends were cut back, 4 bases at V and 5 bases at J, with 20 bases in the middle.